This T cell receptor beta chain was documented in a study of vaccination effects on CD4 cells after COVID-19. Following an approximately eleven-day culture, CD4+ T cells were purified. The length of the CDR3 is 12 residues. Germline V gives CDR1 SQVTM, CDR2 ANQGSEA. Trimming stripped 4 bases from V and 4 bases from J, with 10 bases between. Produced via immunoSEQ multiplex PCR; TCRdb's table is partial and in-frame only. The sample includes fewer than 35,000 clones, roughly 70% of them seen just once. This clone appeared a few times. The antigen remains unidentified. This chain links TRBV29-1 with TRBJ1-2; D unresolved. This sample comprised CD4+ T cells from PBMCs cultured without peptide, obtained before COVID-19 vaccination. This TCR was recovered from a human donor who received a COVID-19 vaccine. The CDR3 loop reads CSVVVDIYGYTF. The CDR3 nucleotides are TGCAGCGTTGTGGTTGATATCTATGGCTACACCTTC.